Below are 23 T cell receptor beta chains sequenced from a single sample in a study of T cells after yellow fever vaccination. Using its own MiXCR run on the 5' RACE reads, TCRdb lists one record per CDR3 protein. The sample records roughly 120,000 distinct CDR3 sequences, nearly 7.5% being singletons. Sequenced material: CD4+ T cells sorted from PBMCs, taken 10 days after the first yellow fever vaccination. The receptors were sampled from a man between 18 and 29 years old who received the YFV17D yellow fever vaccine.

This clonotype was counted a few times. The chain employs TRBV10-2 and TRBJ2-7, with D possibly matching TRBD1 (5 bases). There are 14 residues in the CDR3. Per the germline V gene, CDR1 is WSHSY and CDR2 is SAAADI. The ends were cut back, 7 bases at V and 0 bases at J, with 13 bases in the middle. For the CDR3, the DNA is TGCGCCAGCATGAGCAGGGCCCTCTCCTACGAGCAGTACTTC. This encodes CASMSRALSYEQYF.

At least ten counts were recorded for this clonotype. The chain combines TRBV12-3 or TRBV12-4 with TRBJ2-1; the D is unclear. The CDR3 runs 11 residues. Trimming pared 5 bases from V and 5 bases from J, leaving 4 bases between. CDR3 nucleotide sequence: TGTGCCAGCAGTGATGACAATGAGCAGTTCTTC. Encoded protein: CASSDDNEQFF.

In its sample, this clonotype was seen a few times. CDR3 sequence: CASSPPGTEETQYF. The DNA of the CDR3 is TGTGCCAGCAGTCCCCCCGGGACCGAAGAGACCCAGTACTTC. The V gene is TRBV12-3 or TRBV12-4, the J gene TRBJ2-5; D may match TRBD1 or TRBD2 (5 bases each). Trimming took off 5 bases at V and 3 bases at J, with 13 bases between the two ends. The CDR3 is 14 amino acids.

The V gene is TRBV5-6, the J gene TRBJ2-3; 8 bases are shared with TRBD2. V was pared by 0 bases and J by 2 bases, with 5 bases of the junction left unmatched. From germline, CDR1 is SGHDT and CDR2 YYEEEE. The CDR3 sequence is 16 residues long. CDR3 sequence: CASSLEAGVFTDTQYF. As DNA, the CDR3 is TGTGCCAGCAGCTTGGAAGCGGGGGTATTCACAGATACGCAGTATTTT.

This rearrangement joins TRBV6-6 to TRBJ2-7; the D gene is possibly TRBD1 (6 bases). Germline CDR1 is MNHNY and CDR2 is SVGAGI (reference sequence). V was pared by 8 bases and J by 3 bases, with 11 bases between. The CDR3 totals 12 residues. This chain's CDR3 is CASSRGNYEQYV. The CDR3 coding sequence is TGTGCCAGCTCGAGGGGGAACTACGAGCAGTACGTC.

The chain carries TRBV7-9 and TRBJ1-4, with D unresolved. Germline V gene sequence: CDR1 SEHNR, CDR2 FQNEAQ (reference sequence). The V end was cut by 0 bases, the J end by 0 bases, with 11 bases between. The CDR3 length is 17 residues. CDR3 amino acids: CASSLAYIGATNEKLFF. The DNA for the CDR3 is TGTGCCAGCAGCTTAGCCTACATCGGGGCAACTAATGAAAAACTGTTTTTT.

This clonotype was seen at least ten times. The chain carries TRBV4-3 and TRBJ2-2; maybe TRBD1 (6 bases). CDR3 length: 13 residues. The V gene lost 5 bases and the J gene lost 6 bases, with 10 bases spanning the gap. The germline V gene has CDR1 LGHNA and CDR2 YSLEER. This CDR3 is CASSKQGSGELFF. The CDR3 coding sequence is TGCGCCAGCAGCAAACAGGGATCCGGGGAGCTGTTTTTT.

This clonotype has ten or more counts. The chain links TRBV13 to TRBJ2-5; D is perhaps TRBD1 (6 bases). CDR1 and CDR2 from the germline V gene are PRHDT and FYEKMQ (reference sequence). The CDR3 runs 14 residues. Trimming removed 5 bases from V and 5 bases from J, with 15 bases in between. Here the CDR3 reads CASSRSQGGETQYF. CDR3 nucleotide sequence: TGTGCCAGCAGCCGCTCACAGGGCGGCGAGACCCAGTACTTC.

In this sample, this clonotype turned up many times. The chain employs TRBV2 and TRBJ1-2, with D possibly being TRBD1 (6 bases). V was pared by 6 bases and J by 4 bases, with 21 bases between. The CDR3 covers 16 residues. The germline CDR1 and CDR2 sequences are SNHLY and FYNNEI. The CDR3 here is CASSAPRGQGSYGYTF. CDR3 in DNA: TGTGCCAGCAGCGCCCCTCGGGGGCAGGGGAGCTATGGCTACACCTTC. The full variable domain, with the rest looked up from reference TRBV2 and TRBJ1-2, is EPEVTQTPSHQVTQMGQEVILRCVPISNHLYFYWYRQILGQKVEFLVSFYNNEISEKSEIFDDQFSVERPDGSNFTLKIRSTKLEDSAMYFCASSAPRGQGSYGYTFGSGTRLTVV.

Details on this clonotype: This may come from a read error, since a much larger clone is one base off. The V call is TRBV5-1, the J call TRBJ2-7; D unclear. Germline V gives CDR1 SGHRS, CDR2 YFSETQ. The CDR3 consists of 17 residues. CDR3 region: CPSSFYSRTKLTYEQYF. As DNA, the CDR3 is TGCCCCAGCAGCTTTTATTCTAGGACCAAACTTACCTACGAGCAGTACTTC. Full variable domain (missing parts from reference TRBV5-1 and TRBJ2-7): KAGVTQTPRYLIKTRGQQVTLSCSPISGHRSVSWYQQTPGQGLQFLFEYFSETQRNKGNFPGRFSGRQFSNSRSEMNVSTLELGDSALYLCPSSFYSRTKLTYEQYFGPGTRLTVT.

The chain has TRBV5-1 and TRBJ1-6, with TRBD1 as a possible D gene (6 bases). The V and J ends lost 5 bases and 2 bases respectively, with 14 bases between them. The CDR3 contains 16 residues. In germline, CDR1 is SGHRS, CDR2 YFSETQ. The CDR3 here is CASSMSPGAYNSPLHF. CDR3 in DNA: TGCGCCAGCAGTATGTCGCCAGGGGCCTATAATTCACCCCTCCACTTT.

This clonotype was observed at least ten times. This chain links TRBV20-1 with TRBJ1-2; possible D gene TRBD1, 5 bases. The ends were cut back, 6 bases at V and 4 bases at J, with 15 bases in the middle. The CDR3 contains 13 residues. The germline gives CDR1 DFQATT, CDR2 SNEGSKA (reference sequence). CDR3 region: CSAAGGVIYGYTF. The DNA for the CDR3 is TGCAGTGCAGCAGGAGGGGTGATCTATGGCTACACCTTC.

This clonotype was observed at least ten times. V and J are TRBV20-1 and TRBJ1-5; a possible D gene is TRBD1 (5 bases). The germline V gene has CDR1 DFQATT and CDR2 SNEGSKA (reference sequence). There are 13 residues in the CDR3. V was clipped by 5 bases and J by 4 bases, with 12 bases between them. The CDR3 here is CSARREGNQPQHF. The CDR3 DNA reads as TGCAGTGCTCGCAGGGAGGGGAATCAGCCCCAGCATTTT.

This clonotype has a count of ten or more. V usage is TRBV12-3 or TRBV12-4 and J usage is TRBJ2-5; D might be TRBD1 (5 bases). The CDR3 is 13 residues long. The ends were cut back, 6 bases at V and 5 bases at J, with 13 bases in the middle. For the CDR3, the DNA is TGTGCCAGCAGCTCGGACATTCCCGAGACCCAGTACTTC. Its translation: CASSSDIPETQYF.

The sample holds many counts of this clonotype. This sequence joins TRBV7-6 and TRBJ1-6, with D uncertain. The V end was cut by 0 bases, the J end by 7 bases, with 4 bases between. This CDR3 is built from 13 residues. Germline CDR1 reads SGHVS; CDR2 reads FNYEAQ. The CDR3 nucleotides read TGTGCCAGCAGCTTAGCAGAGAATTCACCCCTCCACTTT. This gives the protein CASSLAENSPLHF. The entire variable domain, with the rest obtained from reference TRBV7-6 and TRBJ1-6, is as follows: GAGVSQSPRYKVTKRGQDVALRCDPISGHVSLYWYRQALGQGPEFLTYFNYEAQQDKSGLPNDRFSAERPEGSISTLTIQRTEQRDSAMYRCASSLAENSPLHFGNGTRLTVT.

This clonotype has at least ten counts. CDR3: CASSVLRTDRNEQFF. The CDR3 coding sequence is TGTGCCAGCAGTGTTCTAAGGACAGACCGCAATGAGCAGTTCTTC. The J gene is TRBJ2-1, the V gene TRBV2; D perhaps matches TRBD1 (6 bases). Trimming stripped 4 bases from V and 6 bases from J, with 16 bases between. This CDR3 has 15 amino acids. Germline V gene lookup returns CDR1 SNHLY and CDR2 FYNNEI.

This clonotype was seen many times. V and J are TRBV2 and TRBJ2-2; D is perhaps TRBD1 or TRBD2 (5 bases each). The CDR3 is 14 amino acids. CDR1 is SNHLY, CDR2 FYNNEI, per germline. V lost 2 bases and J lost 8, with 12 bases in between. CDR3 nucleotide sequence: TGTGCCAGCAGTGAATCATGGGGACCGGGGGAGCTGTTTTTT. It encodes CASSESWGPGELFF.

This clonotype was seen repeatedly, ten times or more. The chain recombines TRBV12-3 or TRBV12-4 with TRBJ2-1; D is ambiguous. The ends were cut back, 3 bases at V and 9 bases at J, with 6 bases in the middle. CDR3 length: 11 residues. CDR3 bases: TGTGCCAGCAGTTTTTGGGTTGAGCAGTTCTTC. Translating gives CASSFWVEQFF.

The table lists this clonotype with many counts. V gene TRBV4-3 combines with J gene TRBJ2-2; D possibly corresponds to TRBD2 (7 bases). Trimming left V 0 bases short and J 4 bases short, with 15 bases between. CDR3 size: 17 residues. Germline CDR1 is LGHNA and CDR2 is YSLEER. The CDR3 spells CASSQDWRGLVTGELFF. CDR3 sequence (DNA): TGCGCCAGCAGCCAAGATTGGCGGGGGCTCGTCACCGGGGAGCTGTTTTTT.

The table lists this clonotype with many counts. The chain is built from TRBV7-2 and TRBJ2-7; possible D gene TRBD2, 5 bases. This CDR3 has 14 amino acids. V lost 2 bases to trimming and J lost 3 bases, with 11 bases between them. Germline lookup yields CDR1 SGHTA and CDR2 FQGNSA. The CDR3 sequence: CASSLPGFGYEQYF. The CDR3 DNA is TGTGCCAGCAGCTTACCGGGATTCGGCTACGAGCAGTACTTC.

Turning to this clonotype: One base away lies a much larger clone, so this may be a sequencing read error. The rearrangement links TRBV6-5 to TRBJ1-5; D call uncertain. V was clipped by 4 bases and J by 5 bases, with 9 bases between them. CDR3 length: 13 residues. CDR1 is MNHEY, CDR2 SVGAGI, per germline. Written as DNA, the CDR3 is TGTGCCAGCAGTTCCTTTCGGGATCAGCCCCAGCATTTT. Its translation: CASSSFRDQPQHF.

The chain is built from TRBV27 and TRBJ2-2, with 9 bases fitting TRBD1. CDR1 is MNHEY, CDR2 SMNVEV, per germline (reference sequence). Trimming at V came to 6 bases and at J to 6 bases, leaving 8 bases not matched to a gene. The CDR3 contains 15 residues. CDR3 in DNA: TGTGCCAGCAGCTCCCGGGACAGGGATGCCGGGGAGCTGTTTTTT. Translating it yields CASSSRDRDAGELFF.

The chain uses TRBV7-2 and TRBJ2-2, with 8 bases fitting TRBD2. J lost 6 bases, V lost 5 bases, and 5 bases had no gene match. Germline CDR1 and CDR2: SGHTA and FQGNSA. This CDR3 spans 14 amino acids. This CDR3 reads CASSPGLGSGELFF. The CDR3 DNA is TGTGCCAGCAGCCCGGGACTAGGGTCCGGGGAGCTGTTTTTT.